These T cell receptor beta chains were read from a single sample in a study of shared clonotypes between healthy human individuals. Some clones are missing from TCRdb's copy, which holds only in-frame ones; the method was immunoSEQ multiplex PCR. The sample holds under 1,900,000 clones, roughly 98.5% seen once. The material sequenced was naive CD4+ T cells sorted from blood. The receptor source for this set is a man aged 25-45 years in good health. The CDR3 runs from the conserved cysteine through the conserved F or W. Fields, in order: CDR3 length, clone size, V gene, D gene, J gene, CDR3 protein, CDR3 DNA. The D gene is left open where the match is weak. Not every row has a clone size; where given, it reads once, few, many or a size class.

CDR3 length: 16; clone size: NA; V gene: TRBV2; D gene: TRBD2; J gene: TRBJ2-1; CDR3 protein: CASRTPGPTSGLFPFF; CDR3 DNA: TGTGCCAGCAGGACGCCCGGGCCAACTAGCGGTTTATTTCCGTTCTTC
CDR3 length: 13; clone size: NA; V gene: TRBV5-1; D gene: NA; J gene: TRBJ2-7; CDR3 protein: CASSFGGTYEQYF; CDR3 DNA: TGCGCCAGCAGCTTTGGCGGGACCTACGAGCAGTACTTC
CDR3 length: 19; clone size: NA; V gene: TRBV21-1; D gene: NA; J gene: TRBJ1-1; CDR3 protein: CASSKARAGEFWEGTEAFF; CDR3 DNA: TGTGCCAGCAGCAAAGCGCGGGCAGGAGAGTTTTGGGAAGGCACTGAAGCTTTCTTT
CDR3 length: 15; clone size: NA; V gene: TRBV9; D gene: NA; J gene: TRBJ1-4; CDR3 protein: CASSVGQIPNEKLFF; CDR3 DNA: TGTGCCAGCAGCGTAGGTCAGATACCTAATGAAAAACTGTTTTTT
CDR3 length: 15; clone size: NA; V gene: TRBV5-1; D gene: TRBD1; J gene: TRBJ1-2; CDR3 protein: CASSSTGVPNYGYTF; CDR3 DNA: TGCGCCAGCAGCTCGACAGGGGTGCCTAACTATGGCTACACCTTC
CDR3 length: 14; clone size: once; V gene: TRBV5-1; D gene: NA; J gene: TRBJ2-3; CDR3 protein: CASSPGTSTDTQYF; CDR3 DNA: TGCGCCAGCAGTCCAGGGACTAGCACAGATACGCAGTATTTT
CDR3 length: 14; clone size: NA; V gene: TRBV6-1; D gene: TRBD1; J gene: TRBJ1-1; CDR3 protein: CASSQGALNTEAFF; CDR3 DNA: TGTGCCAGCAGTCAGGGGGCCCTCAACACTGAAGCTTTCTTT
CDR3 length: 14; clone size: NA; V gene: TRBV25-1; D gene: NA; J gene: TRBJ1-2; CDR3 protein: CASRPDGTNYGYTF; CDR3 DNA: TGTGCCAGCAGACCCGACGGGACGAACTATGGCTACACCTTC
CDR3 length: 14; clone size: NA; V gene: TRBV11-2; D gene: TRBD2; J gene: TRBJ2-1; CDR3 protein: CASSFLAGGREQFF; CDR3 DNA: TGTGCCAGCAGCTTTCTAGCGGGAGGTCGTGAGCAGTTCTTC
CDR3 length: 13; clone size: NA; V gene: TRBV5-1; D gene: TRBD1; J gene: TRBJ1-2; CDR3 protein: CASSFERTGGYTF; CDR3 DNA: TGCGCCAGCAGCTTTGAAAGGACAGGCGGCTACACCTTC
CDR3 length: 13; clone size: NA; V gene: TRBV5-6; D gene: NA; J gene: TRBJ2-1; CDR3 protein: CASSFQPWDEQFF; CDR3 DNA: TGTGCCAGCAGCTTTCAGCCTTGGGATGAGCAGTTCTTC
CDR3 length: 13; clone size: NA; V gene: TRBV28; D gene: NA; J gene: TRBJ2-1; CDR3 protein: CASSLGAYNEQFF; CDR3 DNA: TGTGCCAGCAGTTTAGGAGCTTACAATGAGCAGTTCTTC
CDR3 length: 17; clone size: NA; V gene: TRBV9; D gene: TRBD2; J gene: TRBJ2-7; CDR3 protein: CASSPGLAGGPSYEQYF; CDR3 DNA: TGTGCCAGCAGCCCCGGACTAGCGGGAGGCCCCTCCTACGAGCAGTACTTC
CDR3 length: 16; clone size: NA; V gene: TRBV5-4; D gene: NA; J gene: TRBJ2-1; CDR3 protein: CASSARLLLTSNEQFF; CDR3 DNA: TGTGCCAGCAGCGCAAGACTACTACTTACGAGCAATGAGCAGTTCTTC
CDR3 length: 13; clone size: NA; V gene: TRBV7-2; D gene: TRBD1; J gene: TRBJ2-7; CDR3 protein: CASSLAIRQGRYF; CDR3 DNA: TGTGCCAGCAGCTTAGCGATTAGACAGGGGAGGTACTTC
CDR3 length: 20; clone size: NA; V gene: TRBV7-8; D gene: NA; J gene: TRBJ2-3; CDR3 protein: CASSLYWWSTGNPGTDTQYF; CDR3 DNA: TGTGCCAGCAGCTTATATTGGTGGTCAACTGGGAACCCCGGCACAGATACGCAGTATTTT
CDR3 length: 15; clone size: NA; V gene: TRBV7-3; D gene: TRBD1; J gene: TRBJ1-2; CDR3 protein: CASSLDGQGAGGYTF; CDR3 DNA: TGTGCCAGCAGCTTGGATGGACAGGGGGCAGGTGGCTACACCTTC
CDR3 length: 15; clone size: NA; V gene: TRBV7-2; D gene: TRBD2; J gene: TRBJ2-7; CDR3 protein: CASTLDASGSYEQYF; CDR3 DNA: TGTGCCAGCACCTTAGATGCTAGCGGGAGCTACGAGCAGTACTTC
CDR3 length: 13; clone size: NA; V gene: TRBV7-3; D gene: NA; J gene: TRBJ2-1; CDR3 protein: CASSASLYNEQFF; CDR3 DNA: TGTGCCAGCAGCGCGAGCCTTTACAATGAGCAGTTCTTC
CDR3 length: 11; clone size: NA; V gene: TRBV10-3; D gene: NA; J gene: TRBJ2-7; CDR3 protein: CAISTGYEQYF; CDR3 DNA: TGTGCCATCAGCACAGGCTACGAGCAGTACTTC